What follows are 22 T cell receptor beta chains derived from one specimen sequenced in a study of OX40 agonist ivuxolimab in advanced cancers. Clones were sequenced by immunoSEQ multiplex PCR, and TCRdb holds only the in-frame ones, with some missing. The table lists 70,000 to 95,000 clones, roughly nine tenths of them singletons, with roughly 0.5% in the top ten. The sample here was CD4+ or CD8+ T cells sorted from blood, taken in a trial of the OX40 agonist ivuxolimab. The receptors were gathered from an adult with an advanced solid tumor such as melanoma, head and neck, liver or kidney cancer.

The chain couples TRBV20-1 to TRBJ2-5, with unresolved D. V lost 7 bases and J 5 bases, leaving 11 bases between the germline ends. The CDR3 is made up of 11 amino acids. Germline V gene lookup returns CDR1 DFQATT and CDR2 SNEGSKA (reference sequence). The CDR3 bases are TGCAGTGTTCCTTTGCTGGAGACCCAGTACTTC. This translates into CSVPLLETQYF.

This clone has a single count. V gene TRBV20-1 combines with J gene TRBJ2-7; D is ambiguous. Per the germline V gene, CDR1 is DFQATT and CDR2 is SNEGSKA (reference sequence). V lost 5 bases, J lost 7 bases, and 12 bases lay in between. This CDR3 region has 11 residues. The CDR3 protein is CSADGVSEQYF. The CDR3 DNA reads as TGCAGTGCTGACGGCGTAAGTGAGCAGTACTTC.

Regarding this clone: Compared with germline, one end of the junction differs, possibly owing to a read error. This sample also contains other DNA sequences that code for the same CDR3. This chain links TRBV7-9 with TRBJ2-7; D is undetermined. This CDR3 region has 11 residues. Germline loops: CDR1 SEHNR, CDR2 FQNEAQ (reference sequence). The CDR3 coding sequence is TGTGCCACTCGGCCCCAATACGAGCAGTATTTC. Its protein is CATRPQYEQYF.

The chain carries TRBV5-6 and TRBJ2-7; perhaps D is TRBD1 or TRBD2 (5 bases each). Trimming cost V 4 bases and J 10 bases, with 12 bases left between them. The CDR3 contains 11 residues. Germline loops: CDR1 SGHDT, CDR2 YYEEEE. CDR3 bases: TGTGCCAGCAGCGATTCGGGACCCCAGTACTTC. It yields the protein CASSDSGPQYF.

The CDR3 is CASSLVVAAETQYF. CDR3 DNA sequence: TGCGCCAGCAGCTTGGTGGTAGCGGCAGAGACCCAGTACTTC. This chain connects TRBV5-1 to TRBJ2-5, with D perhaps TRBD2 (6 bases). Germline V CDR1 and CDR2: SGHRS, YFSETQ. CDR3 length: 14 amino acids. Trimming left V 0 bases short and J 4 bases short, with 10 bases between.

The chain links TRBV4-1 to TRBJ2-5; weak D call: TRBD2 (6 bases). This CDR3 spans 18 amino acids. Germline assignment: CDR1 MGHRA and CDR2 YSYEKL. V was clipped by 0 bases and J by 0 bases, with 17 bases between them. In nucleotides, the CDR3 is TGCGCCAGCAGCCAAGATTACGGAGGGTTCTCCTACCAAGAGACCCAGTACTTC. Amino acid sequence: CASSQDYGGFSYQETQYF.

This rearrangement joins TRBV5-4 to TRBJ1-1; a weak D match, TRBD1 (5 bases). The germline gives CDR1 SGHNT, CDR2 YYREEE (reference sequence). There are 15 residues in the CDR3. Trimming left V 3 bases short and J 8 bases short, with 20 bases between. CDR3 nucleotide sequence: TGTGCCAGCAGCTCCCCCCGGGGCAGTCTAACCGAAGCTTTCTTT. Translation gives CASSSPRGSLTEAFF.

This chain's CDR3 is CASSPIGTSGTYEQYF. CDR3 sequence (DNA): TGCGCCAGCAGCCCAATCGGGACTAGCGGAACCTACGAGCAGTACTTC. V and J are TRBV5-1 and TRBJ2-7; 11 nucleotides agree with TRBD2. Germline assignment: CDR1 SGHRS and CDR2 YFSETQ. The CDR3 runs to 16 residues. V lost 4 bases and J lost 2; bases outside the gene matches: 8. Drawing the rest from reference TRBV5-1 and TRBJ2-7, the complete variable domain is KAGVTQTPRYLIKTRGQQVTLSCSPISGHRSVSWYQQTPGQGLQFLFEYFSETQRNKGNFPGRFSGRQFSNSRSEMNVSTLELGDSALYLCASSPIGTSGTYEQYFGPGTRLTVT.

CDR3 DNA sequence: TGTGCCAGCAGCGTCAGCGGGGCCCTCACAGATACGCAGTATTTT. It encodes CASSVSGALTDTQYF. The V gene is TRBV9, the J gene TRBJ2-3, with 7 bases matching TRBD2. Trimming cost V 2 bases and J 2 bases; bases outside gene matches: 5. CDR1 is SGDLS and CDR2 is YYNGEE in the germline V gene. The length of the CDR3 is 15 residues.

CDR3 bases: TGCGCCAGCAGCAAGCGACAGGGCGGGGATACGCAGTATTTT. The encoded protein is CASSKRQGGDTQYF. The J gene is TRBJ2-3, the V gene TRBV5-1; 7 positions agree with TRBD1. Trimming took 4 bases from V and 6 from J; bases not matched to a gene: 8. CDR3 length: 14 residues. The germline gives CDR1 SGHRS, CDR2 YFSETQ.

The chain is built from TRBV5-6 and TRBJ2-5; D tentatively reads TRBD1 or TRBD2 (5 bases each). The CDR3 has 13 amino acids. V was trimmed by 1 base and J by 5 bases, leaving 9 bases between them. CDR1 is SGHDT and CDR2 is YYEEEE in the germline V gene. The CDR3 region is CASSLLGEETQYF. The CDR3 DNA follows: TGTGCCAGCAGCTTGTTGGGGGAGGAGACCCAGTACTTC.

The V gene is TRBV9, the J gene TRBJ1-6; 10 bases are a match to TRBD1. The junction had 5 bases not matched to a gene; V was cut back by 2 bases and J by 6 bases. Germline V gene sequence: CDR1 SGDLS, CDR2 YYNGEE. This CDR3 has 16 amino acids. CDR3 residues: CASSVGQGEGNSPLHF. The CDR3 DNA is TGTGCCAGCAGCGTCGGACAGGGGGAAGGTAATTCACCCCTCCACTTT.

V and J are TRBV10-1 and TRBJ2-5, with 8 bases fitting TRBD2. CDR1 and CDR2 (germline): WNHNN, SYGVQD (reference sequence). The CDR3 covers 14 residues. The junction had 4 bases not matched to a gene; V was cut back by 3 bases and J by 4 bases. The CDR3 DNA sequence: TGCGCCAGCAGTGAAGGACTAGCAGGAGAGACCCAGTACTTC. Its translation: CASSEGLAGETQYF.

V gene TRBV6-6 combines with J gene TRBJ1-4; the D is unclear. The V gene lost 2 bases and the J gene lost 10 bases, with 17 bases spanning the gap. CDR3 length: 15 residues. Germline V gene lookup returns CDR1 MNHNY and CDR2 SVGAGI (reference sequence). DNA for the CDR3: TGTGCCAGCAGTTACGGGGTCAGCACTTCAGGAAAACTGTTTTTT. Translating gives CASSYGVSTSGKLFF.

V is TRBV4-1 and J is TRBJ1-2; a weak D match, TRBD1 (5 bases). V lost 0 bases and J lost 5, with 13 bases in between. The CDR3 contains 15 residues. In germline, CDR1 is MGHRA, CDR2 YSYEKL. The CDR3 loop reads CASSQDPAGSYGYTF. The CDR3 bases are TGCGCCAGCAGCCAAGATCCGGCAGGGTCATATGGCTACACCTTC.

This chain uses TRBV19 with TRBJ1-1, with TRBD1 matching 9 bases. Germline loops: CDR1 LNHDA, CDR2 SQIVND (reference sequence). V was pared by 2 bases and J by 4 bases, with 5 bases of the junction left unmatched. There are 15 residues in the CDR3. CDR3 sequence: CASSIRDRVGTEAFF. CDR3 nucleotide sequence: TGTGCCAGTAGTATACGGGACAGGGTGGGCACTGAAGCTTTCTTT.

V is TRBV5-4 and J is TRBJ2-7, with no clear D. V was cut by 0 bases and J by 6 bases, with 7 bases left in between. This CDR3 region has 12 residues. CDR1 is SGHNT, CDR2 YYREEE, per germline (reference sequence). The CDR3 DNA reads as TGTGCCAGCAGCTTGGAGATTGCCGAGCAGTACTTC. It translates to CASSLEIAEQYF.

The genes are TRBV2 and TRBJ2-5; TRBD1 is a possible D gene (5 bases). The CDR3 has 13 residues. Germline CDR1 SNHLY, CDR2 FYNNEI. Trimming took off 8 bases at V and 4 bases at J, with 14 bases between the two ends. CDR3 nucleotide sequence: TGTGCCAGCCCTACAGGAAAGGGAGAGACCCAGTACTTC. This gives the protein CASPTGKGETQYF.

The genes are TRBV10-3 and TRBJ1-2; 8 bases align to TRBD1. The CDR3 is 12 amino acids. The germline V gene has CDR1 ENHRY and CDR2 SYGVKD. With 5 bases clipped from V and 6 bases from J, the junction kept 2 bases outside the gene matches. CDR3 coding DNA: TGTGCCATCAGTCCGGACAGGGATGGCTACACCTTC. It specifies CAISPDRDGYTF.

CDR3: CASTRTGEQYF. The CDR3 region has the DNA TGTGCCAGCACGCGGACAGGGGAGCAGTATTTT. The rearrangement uses TRBV6-1 and TRBJ2-3; 9 bases are shared with TRBD1. Germline CDR1 and CDR2: MNHNS and SASEGT. V trimming: 7 bases; J trimming: 11 bases; junction bases outside the gene matches: 4. The CDR3 consists of 11 residues.

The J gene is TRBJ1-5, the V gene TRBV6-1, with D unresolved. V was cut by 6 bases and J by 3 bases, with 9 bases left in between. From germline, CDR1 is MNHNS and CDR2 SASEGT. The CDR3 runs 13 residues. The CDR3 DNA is TGTGCCAGCAGGACCCCTGACAATCAGCCCCAGCATTTT. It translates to CASRTPDNQPQHF.

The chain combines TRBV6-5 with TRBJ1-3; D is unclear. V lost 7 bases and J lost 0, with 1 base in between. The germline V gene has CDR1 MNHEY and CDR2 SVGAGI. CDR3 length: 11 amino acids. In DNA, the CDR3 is TGTGCCAGCACCTCTGGAAACACCATATATTTT. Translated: CASTSGNTIYF.